Included here is one T cell receptor beta chain sequence, with context. CDR1 and CDR2 from the germline V gene are SNHLY and FYNNEI. The CDR3 has 12 amino acids. V was pared by 5 bases and J by 6 bases, with 11 bases between. The source of the sample is a study of cytomegalovirus exposure and HLA in healthy donors. Background on the study: Out of approximately 170 million T cells, an earlier analysis found over 90 million unique TCR beta sequences in total.

The PCR was carried out with 60 Vbeta primers and 13 Jbeta primers. Using immunoSEQ multiplex PCR, the repertoire was profiled, and TCRdb retains in-frame clones only, with some absent. The table includes roughly 150,000 clones, roughly 70% detected once. The source of this sequence is a woman in her fifties or sixties in good health and CMV-seropositive. V and J are TRBV2 and TRBJ2-7, with D hard to call. The sample taken for sequencing was PBMCs. CDR3 sequence reads: CASSSTPGEQYF. CDR3 nucleotide sequence: TGTGCCAGCAGTTCGACCCCGGGCGAGCAGTACTTC.